This paragraph covers one T cell receptor (beta chain) sequence. Its antigen is not known. CDR3 length: 14 amino acids. Germline V lookup: CDR1 SNHLY, CDR2 FYNNEI. Trimming removed 8 bases from V and 7 bases from J; junction bases left unmatched: 6. The sample originates from a study of cytomegalovirus exposure and HLA in healthy donors. Study findings and constraints: CMV serostatus was the sole immune exposure information available. The analysis excluded some indistinguishable V segments, including TRBV6-2 and TRBV6-3. Follow-up analysis seemed to connect common viral pathogens with several of the most significant clusters identified.

The PCR contained 60 Vbeta and 13 Jbeta primers. Clones were read by immunoSEQ multiplex PCR, and TCRdb kept only the in-frame ones, dropping some. The sample has over 50,000 clones, around 72% seen once. Sequences were obtained from PBMCs. The receptor was isolated from a man aged 50 to 60 in good health and CMV-seropositive. The chain is built from TRBV2 and TRBJ1-5, with 12 bases matching TRBD1. The CDR3 sequence is CASCRDRGQQPQHF. Here the CDR3 DNA reads TGTGCCAGCTGCCGGGACAGGGGGCAACAGCCCCAGCATTTT. The whole variable domain, filled in from reference TRBV2 and TRBJ1-5, reads EPEVTQTPSHQVTQMGQEVILRCVPISNHLYFYWYRQILGQKVEFLVSFYNNEISEKSEIFDDQFSVERPDGSNFTLKIRSTKLEDSAMYFCASCRDRGQQPQHFGDGTRLSIL.